This T cell receptor (beta chain) was documented in a study of T cells in Graves' hyperthyroidism and ophthalmopathy. Study context: Any treatment followed the collection of peripheral blood at initial diagnosis. Points from the study as a whole: Prediction of ophthalmopathy progression came a median about 6 months pre-onset. In blood, most of the thyroid clonotypes expanded above 0.001 were also present.

In regard to this clonotype: Its antigen is not identified.

The CDR3 regions of TCR beta were amplified from RNA transcripts. HTBI primers were the set used in a first-round RT-PCR of the TCR CDR3. TCRdb reprocessed the multiplex PCR reads with MiXCR, giving one entry per CDR3 protein. The table shows about 400,000 distinct CDR3 sequences, with about a sixth occurring only once. The CDR3 spans 15 residues. Germline values: CDR1 MNHEY, CDR2 SMNVEV (reference sequence). Trimming removed 5 bases from V and 4 bases from J; junction bases left unmatched: 7. The sequence was obtained from a woman under 30 with Graves' hyperthyroidism. V is TRBV27 and J is TRBJ1-1, with TRBD1 identical over 10 bases. Sequencing was carried out using blood. CDR3 residues: CASSQPGQGRTEAFF. The CDR3 nucleotides read TGTGCCAGCAGTCAACCGGGACAGGGGCGCACTGAAGCTTTCTTT.